A single sample is the source of the 30 T cell receptor beta chains below, sequenced in a study of shared clonotypes between healthy human individuals. Sequencing was performed with immunoSEQ multiplex PCR; in TCRdb, only in-frame clones are kept and a portion is missing. Of fewer than 550,000 clones in the sample, 60% to 80% were seen once. The sequencing input was PBMCs. The receptors come from a woman aged 40 to 55 in good health. Some clones in this sample may be carry-over from other donors' samples.

CDR3 DNA sequence: TGTGCCAGCAGCTTCATTAGCGGGAGAGGCTATGAGCAGTTCTTC. Translating gives CASSFISGRGYEQFF. The V call is TRBV5-6, the J call TRBJ2-1; 9 positions agree with TRBD2. From germline, CDR1 is SGHDT and CDR2 YYEEEE. The V and J ends lost 2 bases and 8 bases, in that order; junction bases with no gene match: 8. The CDR3 runs 15 residues.

This clone showed up just once. CDR3 sequence reads: CAWSVTREDQPQHF. CDR3 nucleotides: TGTGCCTGGAGTGTAACCAGGGAGGATCAGCCCCAGCATTTT. This chain connects TRBV30 to TRBJ1-5; maybe TRBD1 (5 bases). V was shortened by 0 bases and J by 5 bases, with 11 bases between the two germline ends. Germline CDR1 and CDR2: GTSNPN and SVGIG (reference sequence). This CDR3 is built from 14 residues.

V usage is TRBV9 and J usage is TRBJ2-7; TRBD2 is a possible D gene (5 bases). The CDR3 has 14 amino acids. From germline, CDR1 is SGDLS and CDR2 YYNGEE. V lost 4 bases, J lost 3 bases, and 14 bases lay in between. CDR3 DNA: TGTGCCAGCAGCCCACCGGGATATGGCTACGAGCAGTACTTC. Translated, it gives CASSPPGYGYEQYF. Full variable domain (remainder filled in from reference TRBV9 and TRBJ2-7): DSGVTQTPKHLITATGQRVTLRCSPRSGDLSVYWYQQSLDQGLQFLIQYYNGEERAKGNILERFSAQQFPDLHSELNLSSLELGDSALYFCASSPPGYGYEQYFGPGTRLTVT.

The CDR3 coding sequence is TGTGCCAGCAGCTCCCAGGGGGCGCCCTCTGGAAACACCATATATTTT. Protein product: CASSSQGAPSGNTIYF. The chain employs TRBV7-9 and TRBJ1-3; 8 bases are shared with TRBD1. The CDR3 contains 16 residues. Germline CDR1 and CDR2: SEHNR and FQNEAQ (reference sequence). The junction had 5 bases not matched to a gene; V was cut back by 4 bases and J by 0 bases.

This clone is a singleton in its sample. Other DNA variants within this sample encode the same CDR3. The chain uses TRBV4-3 and TRBJ2-7; 12 nucleotides align to TRBD2. Trimming cost V 3 bases and J 3 bases; bases outside gene matches: 6. CDR1 is LGHNA, CDR2 YSLEER, per germline. CDR3 length: 16 residues. The CDR3 region is CASSQALAGGGYEQYF. DNA for the CDR3: TGCGCCAGCAGCCAGGCCCTAGCGGGAGGGGGCTACGAGCAGTACTTC.

The chain recombines TRBV10-2 with TRBJ2-7, with 8 bases fitting TRBD1. With V trimmed by 4 bases and J by 2 bases, 7 bases remained unmatched. Germline V gene lookup returns CDR1 WSHSY and CDR2 SAAADI. This CDR3 has 15 amino acids. The CDR3 DNA is TGCGCCAGCAGTGCCTCGACAGGGGCGGCCTACGAGCAGTACTTC. Translation gives CASSASTGAAYEQYF.

This sequence joins TRBV19 and TRBJ2-2, with 10 bases aligning to TRBD2. Germline loops: CDR1 LNHDA, CDR2 SQIVND (reference sequence). V gave up 5 bases and J gave up 1 base; unmatched junction bases: 4. The CDR3 consists of 16 residues. The CDR3 spells CASSSGTSVNTGELFF. DNA for the CDR3: TGTGCCAGTAGTTCAGGGACTAGCGTGAACACCGGGGAGCTGTTTTTT. Using reference TRBV19 and TRBJ2-2 for the parts outside the CDR3, the full variable domain is DGGITQSPKYLFRKEGQNVTLSCEQNLNHDAMYWYRQDPGQGLRLIYYSQIVNDFQKGDIAEGYSVSREKKESFPLTVTSAQKNPTAFYLCASSSGTSVNTGELFFGEGSRLTVL.

The chain is built from TRBV7-8 and TRBJ1-1; tentatively, D is TRBD1 (6 bases). Trimming stripped 8 bases from V and 6 bases from J, with 22 bases between. This CDR3 spans 15 amino acids. Germline V gene data show CDR1 as SGHVS and CDR2 as FQNEAQ. The CDR3 reads CASRIAPYREAEAFF. The CDR3 coding sequence is TGTGCCAGCCGAATAGCGCCGTACAGGGAGGCTGAAGCTTTCTTT.

The rearrangement links TRBV7-9 to TRBJ1-2; D remains ambiguous. V lost 6 bases and J lost 5, with 13 bases in between. Germline assignment: CDR1 SEHNR and CDR2 FQNEAQ (reference sequence). The CDR3 is 13 residues long. This chain's CDR3 is CASSKLAYYGYTF. The CDR3 DNA sequence: TGTGCCAGCAGTAAACTGGCTTATTATGGCTACACCTTC.

This chain joins TRBV10-3 and TRBJ2-3; TRBD1 matches at 10 bases. Unmatched junction bases numbered 5, after V lost 11 bases and J lost 3 bases. Germline V gene data show CDR1 as ENHRY and CDR2 as SYGVKD. The CDR3 is made up of 13 amino acids. The DNA of the CDR3 is TGTGCCTCCAGGGACAGGGGAACAGATACGCAGTATTTT. The encoded protein is CASRDRGTDTQYF.

J is TRBJ1-4 and V is TRBV5-1; 8 positions agree with TRBD1. The CDR3 covers 15 residues. Unmatched junction bases numbered 10, after V lost 4 bases and J lost 8 bases. The germline V gene has CDR1 SGHRS and CDR2 YFSETQ. Written as DNA, the CDR3 is TGCGCCAGCAGCAGGTCCGGGACAGGAGGGGAAAAACTGTTTTTT. Translated: CASSRSGTGGEKLFF. Supplemented by reference TRBV5-1 and TRBJ1-4, the full variable domain reads KAGVTQTPRYLIKTRGQQVTLSCSPISGHRSVSWYQQTPGQGLQFLFEYFSETQRNKGNFPGRFSGRQFSNSRSEMNVSTLELGDSALYLCASSRSGTGGEKLFFGSGTQLSVL.

This sequence joins TRBV19 and TRBJ1-1, with D hard to call. The CDR3 runs 13 residues. CDR1 is LNHDA, CDR2 SQIVND, per germline (reference sequence). V lost 2 bases and J 4 bases, leaving 8 bases between the germline ends. The CDR3 nucleotides read TGTGCCAGTAGTATAAGGGCCTTCACTGAAGCTTTCTTT. Translation gives CASSIRAFTEAFF.

J is TRBJ2-3 and V is TRBV29-1; D gene uncertain. Germline CDR1 is SQVTM and CDR2 is ANQGSEA. The CDR3 is 12 amino acids. CDR3 region: CSPTDSTDTQYF. CDR3 nucleotide sequence: TGCAGTCCGACGGATAGCACAGATACGCAGTATTTT.

Only a few counts were recorded for this clone. The chain is built from TRBV28 and TRBJ2-7; D might be TRBD1 (6 bases). Germline V gene sequence: CDR1 MDHEN, CDR2 SYDVKM. V was cut by 8 bases and J by 3 bases, with 23 bases left in between. CDR3 length equals 16 residues. Here the CDR3 DNA reads TGTGCCAGCCATAGGGCAGGGGATCCTCTGGGCTACGAGCAGTACTTC. This encodes CASHRAGDPLGYEQYF.

The count of this clone is one. The J gene is TRBJ2-5, the V gene TRBV9; 9 nucleotides agree with TRBD1. Trimming took 3 bases from V and 4 from J; bases not matched to a gene: 7. Germline values: CDR1 SGDLS, CDR2 YYNGEE. This CDR3 contains 15 residues. CDR3 protein: CASSAMGTGIETQYF. The CDR3 DNA is TGTGCCAGCAGCGCTATGGGGACAGGGATAGAGACCCAGTACTTC.

The rearrangement uses TRBV19 and TRBJ2-7; tentatively, D is TRBD2 (6 bases). This CDR3 spans 13 amino acids. Germline V gene lookup returns CDR1 LNHDA and CDR2 SQIVND (reference sequence). V gave up 7 bases and J gave up 4 bases, with 14 bases separating them. Here the CDR3 DNA reads TGTGCCAGTACTACTATGGAGGGTTACGAGCAGTACTTC. Translation gives CASTTMEGYEQYF.

The V call is TRBV27, the J call TRBJ2-3; 8 bases align to TRBD1. The CDR3 length is 13 residues. Trimming cost V 6 bases and J 4 bases; bases outside gene matches: 3. The V gene's germline CDR1 is MNHEY and CDR2 SMNVEV (reference sequence). Here the CDR3 reads CASRAGGADTQYF. In DNA form, the CDR3 reads TGTGCCAGCAGGGCAGGGGGCGCAGATACGCAGTATTTT.

The CDR3, as DNA: TGTGCCAGCAGAGCAGCGGGAGCGGGAGATACGCAGTATTTT. It codes for CASRAAGAGDTQYF. The chain couples TRBV6-5 to TRBJ2-3, with 8 bases fitting TRBD2. This CDR3 contains 14 residues. Trimming cost V 6 bases and J 5 bases; bases outside gene matches: 7. Germline V gives CDR1 MNHEY, CDR2 SVGAGI.

The chain employs TRBV2 and TRBJ1-1; maybe TRBD1 (6 bases). V lost 6 bases and J lost 3, with 11 bases in between. Per germline, CDR1 SNHLY and CDR2 FYNNEI. The CDR3 has 13 residues. CDR3 amino acids: CASSSQGHTEAFF. CDR3 coding DNA: TGTGCCAGCAGCTCGCAGGGGCACACTGAAGCTTTCTTT.

The chain recombines TRBV2 with TRBJ1-1, with 10 nucleotides matching TRBD1. The CDR3 is made up of 13 amino acids. The ends lost 6 bases at V and 5 bases at J; junction bases unmatched: 3. Looked up from germline, CDR1 is SNHLY and CDR2 is FYNNEI. Written as DNA, the CDR3 is TGTGCCAGCAGGGGACAGGGGCGGACTGAAGCTTTCTTT. It translates to CASRGQGRTEAFF.

The CDR3 loop is CASSLRPMTYEQYF. CDR3 nucleotide sequence: TGCGCCAGCAGCTTACGCCCTATGACCTACGAGCAGTACTTC. The chain joins TRBV5-1 to TRBJ2-7; the D is unclear. From germline, CDR1 is SGHRS and CDR2 YFSETQ. The V gene lost 2 bases and the J gene lost 2 bases, with 11 bases spanning the gap. This CDR3 has 14 amino acids.

The CDR3 nucleotides read TGTGCCAGCAGTTTAAGACAGGAAGGGGAAGAAGCTTTCTTT. Protein product: CASSLRQEGEEAFF. This chain uses TRBV6-6 with TRBJ1-1; tentative D call: TRBD1 (6 bases). This CDR3 has 14 residues. V lost 4 bases and J lost 8, with 17 bases in between. CDR1 and CDR2 from the germline V gene are MNHNY and SVGAGI (reference sequence).

This clone was seen a single time. The chain has TRBV6-6 and TRBJ1-1; D gene uncertain. The CDR3 is 13 amino acids. Germline V gives CDR1 MNHNY, CDR2 SVGAGI (reference sequence). V shed 5 bases and J shed 0 bases, with 7 bases lying between them. In DNA form, the CDR3 reads TGTGCCAGCAGTATACAGCTGAACACTGAAGCTTTCTTT. Encoded protein: CASSIQLNTEAFF.

This clone was observed a handful of times. The chain is built from TRBV19 and TRBJ1-1; TRBD1 matches at 7 bases. This CDR3 has 14 residues. Germline V gene lookup returns CDR1 LNHDA and CDR2 SQIVND (reference sequence). The ends lost 6 bases at V and 4 bases at J; junction bases unmatched: 8. The CDR3 is CASSLQGFITEAFF. The CDR3 DNA sequence: TGTGCCAGTAGCTTACAGGGGTTTATCACTGAAGCTTTCTTT.

CDR3 nucleotides: TGCGCCAGCAGATCCAACCTTCCAAATTCACCCCTCCACTTT. Its translation: CASRSNLPNSPLHF. The chain couples TRBV5-1 to TRBJ1-6; no reliable D call. CDR1 and CDR2 from the germline V gene are SGHRS and YFSETQ. V lost 5 bases to trimming and J lost 7 bases, with 13 bases between them. The CDR3 length is 14 residues. The complete variable domain, with remaining parts taken from reference TRBV5-1 and TRBJ1-6, reads KAGVTQTPRYLIKTRGQQVTLSCSPISGHRSVSWYQQTPGQGLQFLFEYFSETQRNKGNFPGRFSGRQFSNSRSEMNVSTLELGDSALYLCASRSNLPNSPLHFGNGTRLTVT.

The chain combines TRBV29-1 with TRBJ1-1; TRBD1 aligns across 7 bases. J lost 4 bases, V lost 6 bases, and 8 bases had no gene match. This CDR3 has 13 residues. Germline CDR1 is SQVTM and CDR2 is ANQGSEA. CDR3 loop: CSVQTGWSTEAFF. The CDR3 bases are TGCAGCGTCCAGACAGGGTGGAGCACTGAAGCTTTCTTT.

The chain carries TRBV5-6 and TRBJ1-6; no firm D call. Germline values: CDR1 SGHDT, CDR2 YYEEEE. Trimming pared 4 bases from V and 0 bases from J, leaving 5 bases between. The CDR3 totals 14 residues. CDR3 amino acids: CASSQRSYNSPLHF. CDR3 bases: TGTGCCAGCAGCCAGCGCTCCTATAATTCACCCCTCCACTTT. The whole variable domain, filled in from reference TRBV5-6 and TRBJ1-6, reads DAGVTQSPTHLIKTRGQQVTLRCSPKSGHDTVSWYQQALGQGPQFIFQYYEEEERQRGNFPDRFSGHQFPNYSSELNVNALLLGDSALYLCASSQRSYNSPLHFGNGTRLTVT.

At least ten counts were recorded for this clone. V and J are TRBV29-1 and TRBJ1-1; D gene ambiguous. CDR1 SQVTM and CDR2 ANQGSEA come from the germline V gene. V was trimmed by 3 bases and J by 1 base, leaving 3 bases between them. This CDR3 has 11 amino acids. The CDR3 DNA reads as TGCAGCGTTGACGCGAACACTGAAGCTTTCTTT. Protein product: CSVDANTEAFF.

J is TRBJ2-1 and V is TRBV11-2; D is perhaps TRBD2 (6 bases). This CDR3 contains 14 residues. Germline-derived CDR1 and CDR2 are SGHAT and FQNNGV. V was clipped by 3 bases and J by 5 bases, with 11 bases between them. For the CDR3, the DNA is TGTGCCAGCAGCTTGGGACTCCGCGACAATGAGCAGTTCTTC. Its protein product is CASSLGLRDNEQFF.

This chain links TRBV19 with TRBJ1-5, with D possibly TRBD1 on 6 matching bases. The CDR3 totals 16 residues. V lost 3 bases and J lost 7, with 19 bases in between. The V gene's germline CDR1 is LNHDA and CDR2 SQIVND (reference sequence). In DNA form, the CDR3 reads TGTGCCAGTAGTATGATTCCGTCAGGGGTGGGGCAGCCCCAGCATTTT. This sequence encodes CASSMIPSGVGQPQHF.